Listed below are T cell receptor beta chains from one sample, sequenced in a study of beta chain features in type 1 diabetes. Generated by immunoSEQ multiplex PCR, the TCRdb table keeps only in-frame clones and is missing some. This table has tens of thousands of clones, about a third appearing once. The sequenced sample consisted of stem cell memory CD4+ T cells from blood. These receptors originate from a woman aged 18-30 years in good health. The CDR3 runs from the conserved cysteine through the conserved F or W. The order of the fields is D gene, V gene, J gene, clone size, CDR3 length, CDR3 DNA, CDR3 protein. D genes are given only for firm matches. Some rows have no size entry. The others give once, few or many, or a class for an expanded clone.

TRBD1	TRBV5-1	TRBJ1-1	few	16	TGCGCCAGCAGCTTGGCCCCCCAGGGGGCATCAACTGAAGCTTTCTTT	CASSLAPQGASTEAFF
TRBD2	TRBV7-2	TRBJ2-5	few	18	TGTGCCAGCAGCTTTTCAGTTCGGCGGGGGGTTAGGAAGGAGACCCAGTACTTC	CASSFSVRRGVRKETQYF
NA	TRBV2	TRBJ1-2	NA	13	TGTGCCAGCCGACCGGAGGGACGGTATGGCTACACCTTC	CASRPEGRYGYTF
NA	TRBV29-1	TRBJ1-1	few	13	TGCAGCGTTTGGGAGAGGGAGAACACTGAAGCTTTCTTT	CSVWERENTEAFF
TRBD1	TRBV5-6	TRBJ2-7	NA	14	TGTGCCAGCAGCCCGGGTACAGGGGCTAACGAGCAGTACTTC	CASSPGTGANEQYF
NA	TRBV5-5	TRBJ2-5	few	14	TGCGCCAGCAGCCAACACGCGGTTCAAGAGACCCAGTACTTC	CASSQHAVQETQYF
NA	TRBV5-1	TRBJ2-6	NA	14	TGCGCCAGCAGCTTGGCTCCTGGGGCCAACGTCCTGACTTTC	CASSLAPGANVLTF
TRBD1	TRBV13	TRBJ2-1	NA	15	TGTGCCAGTTCAAGGGCAGGGGGTACATACAATGAGCAGTTCTTC	CASSRAGGTYNEQFF
NA	TRBV5-6	TRBJ1-2	NA	13	TGTGCCAGCAGCTTGAAACAGGCCTATGGCTACACCTTC	CASSLKQAYGYTF
TRBD2	TRBV6-1	TRBJ2-7	NA	14	TGTGCCAGCTGTAGCGGGAGCCGGTCCTACGAGCAGTACTTC	CASCSGSRSYEQYF
NA	TRBV11-2	TRBJ2-6	few	16	TGTGCCAGCAGCTTTTACACCCTCTCTGGGGCCAACGTCCTGACTTTC	CASSFYTLSGANVLTF
NA	TRBV2	TRBJ2-1	few	16	TGTGCCAGCAGTAAGAACGGGAGAAGCTCCTACAATGAGCAGTTCTTC	CASSKNGRSSYNEQFF
NA	TRBV18	TRBJ2-5	NA	11	TGTGCCAGCTCGCCCGAGGAGACCCAGTACTTC	CASSPEETQYF
TRBD1	TRBV5-4	TRBJ1-1	NA	13	TGTGCCAGCAGCAAGGGACAGCTCGCTGAAGCTTTCTTT	CASSKGQLAEAFF
NA	TRBV5-1	TRBJ1-5	few	15	TGCGCCAGCAGCTTGGGGGAGGCTGGCAATCAGCCCCAGCATTTT	CASSLGEAGNQPQHF
TRBD1	TRBV29-1	TRBJ1-2	NA	13	TGCAGCGTTGGCCCGGACAGGGGGCAAGGCTACACCTTC	CSVGPDRGQGYTF
NA	TRBV7-8	TRBJ2-7	few	15	TGTGCCAGCAGCTCAGAGGGGGGGGGCCCTTACGAGCAGTACTTC	CASSSEGGGPYEQYF
NA	TRBV6-6	TRBJ1-3	NA	10	TGTGCCAGCAGTTCCGGCACCATATATTTT	CASSSGTIYF
TRBD1	TRBV19	TRBJ2-1	few	16	TGTGCCAGTAGTTCTAGCCCGGGACAGGGTGTACATGAGCAGTTCTTC	CASSSSPGQGVHEQFF
NA	TRBV6-1	TRBJ2-5	NA	12	TGTGCCAGCAGGGACTACCAAGAGACCCAGTACTTC	CASRDYQETQYF
NA	TRBV9	TRBJ1-3	NA	14	TGTGCCAGCAGCCCTTTACTTTACGGAAACACCATATATTTT	CASSPLLYGNTIYF
TRBD2	TRBV10-3	TRBJ2-3	few	16	TGTGCCATCAGTGGTACTAGCGGGGGGCCCACAGATACGCAGTATTTT	CAISGTSGGPTDTQYF
TRBD1	TRBV5-8	TRBJ2-5	NA	14	TGTGCCAGCAGCTCCACAGGGGGCCGGGAGACCCAGTACTTC	CASSSTGGRETQYF
TRBD2	TRBV30	TRBJ2-1	NA	18	TGTGCCTGGAGCGAACCGGGACTAGCGGGGAGCTCCTACAATGAGCAGTTCTTC	CAWSEPGLAGSSYNEQFF
NA	TRBV18	TRBJ2-2	NA	17	TGTGCCAGCTCACCAGCGGCTAGCGTACCGAACACCGGGGAGCTGTTTTTT	CASSPAASVPNTGELFF
NA	TRBV25-1	TRBJ1-1	few	14	TGTGCCAGCAGTGTCGGGGACTCCAACACTGAAGCTTTCTTT	CASSVGDSNTEAFF
NA	TRBV5-1	TRBJ2-7	NA	13	TGCGCCAGCAGCTCACCAGGCTCCTACGAGCAGTACTTC	CASSSPGSYEQYF
TRBD2	TRBV5-1	TRBJ2-1	few	15	TGCGCCAGCAGCTTCTCCGGGACTACTTACAATGAGCAGTTCTTC	CASSFSGTTYNEQFF
NA	TRBV5-1	TRBJ2-1	NA	14	TGCGCCAGTGGAGTGACCGGGAACTACAATGAGCAGTTCTTC	CASGVTGNYNEQFF
TRBD2	TRBV27	TRBJ2-7	few	15	TGTGCCAGCAGTTCCGCGGGAGAAGGCTCCTACGAGCAGTACTTC	CASSSAGEGSYEQYF
TRBD1	TRBV9	TRBJ1-1	NA	16	TGTGCCAGCAGCGTAGAGGGGGCGGGATCCCACACTGAAGCTTTCTTT	CASSVEGAGSHTEAFF
NA	TRBV9	TRBJ1-4	NA	14	TGTGCCAGCAGCGTAGATAGGGGGGGAGAAAAACTGTTTTTT	CASSVDRGGEKLFF
NA	TRBV6-1	TRBJ1-3	NA	13	TGTGCCAGCAGTGACCGCTCTGGAAACACCATATATTTT	CASSDRSGNTIYF
TRBD1	TRBV6-5	TRBJ1-4	NA	13	TGTGCCAGCAGTTACTCGGAGGGACAGAAACTGTTTTTT	CASSYSEGQKLFF
NA	TRBV2	TRBJ1-5	few	13	TGTGCCAGCAGTGACTCGGGGGGGCAGCCCCAGCATTTT	CASSDSGGQPQHF
NA	TRBV15	TRBJ1-4	NA	15	TGTGCCACCAGCAGAGACGACAGTTCTAATGAAAAACTGTTTTTT	CATSRDDSSNEKLFF
NA	TRBV6-6	TRBJ1-5	NA	16	TGTGCCAGCAGCTATCGCGGAGACAGGATCAATCAGCCCCAGCATTTT	CASSYRGDRINQPQHF
NA	TRBV25-1	TRBJ1-1	few	15	TGTGCCAGCAGTGAACGGCGGGGATTAAGCACTGAAGCTTTCTTT	CASSERRGLSTEAFF
NA	TRBV5-6	TRBJ1-2	NA	13	TGTGCCAGCAGCTTGAGCACCTTTGGTGGCTACACCTTC	CASSLSTFGGYTF
NA	TRBV29-1	TRBJ2-1	few	14	TGCAGCGTTAAACAGGGGGGGACCTACAATGAGCAGTTCTTC	CSVKQGGTYNEQFF
TRBD2	TRBV5-5	TRBJ2-7	few	16	TGTGCCAGCAGCCCCGGAGAAGCGGGAGCCTCCTACGAGCAGTACTTC	CASSPGEAGASYEQYF